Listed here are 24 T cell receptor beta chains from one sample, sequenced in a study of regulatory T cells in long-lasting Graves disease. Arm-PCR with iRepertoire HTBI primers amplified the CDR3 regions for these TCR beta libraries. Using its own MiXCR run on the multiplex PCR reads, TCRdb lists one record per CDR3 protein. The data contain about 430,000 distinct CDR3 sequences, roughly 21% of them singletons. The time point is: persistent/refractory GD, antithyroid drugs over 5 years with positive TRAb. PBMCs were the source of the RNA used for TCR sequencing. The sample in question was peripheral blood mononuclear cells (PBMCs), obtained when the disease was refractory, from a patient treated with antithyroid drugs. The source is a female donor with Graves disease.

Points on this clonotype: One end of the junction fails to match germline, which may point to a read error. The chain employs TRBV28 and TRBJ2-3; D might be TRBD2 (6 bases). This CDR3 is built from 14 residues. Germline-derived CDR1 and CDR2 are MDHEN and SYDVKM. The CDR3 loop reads CASSLDSGTDTQCF. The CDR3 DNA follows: TGTGCCAGCAGTTTGGATAGCGGCACAGATACGCAGTGTTTT.

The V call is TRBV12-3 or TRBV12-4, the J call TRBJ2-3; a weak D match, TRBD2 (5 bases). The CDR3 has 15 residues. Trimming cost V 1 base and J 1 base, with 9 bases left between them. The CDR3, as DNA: TGTGCCAGCAGTTTAGTCTCCGGGGGCACAGATACGCAGTATTTT. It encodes CASSLVSGGTDTQYF.

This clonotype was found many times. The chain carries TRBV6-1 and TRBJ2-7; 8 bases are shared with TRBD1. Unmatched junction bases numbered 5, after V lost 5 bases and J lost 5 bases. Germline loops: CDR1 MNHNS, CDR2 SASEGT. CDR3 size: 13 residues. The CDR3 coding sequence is TGTGCCAGCAGTCGACAGGGGTTCGACGAGCAGTACTTC. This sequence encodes CASSRQGFDEQYF.

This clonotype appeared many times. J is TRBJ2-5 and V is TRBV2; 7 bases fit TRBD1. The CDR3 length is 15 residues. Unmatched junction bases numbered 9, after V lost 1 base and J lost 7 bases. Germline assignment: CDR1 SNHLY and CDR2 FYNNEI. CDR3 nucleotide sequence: TGTGCCAGCAGTGAAGTGGGAGCGAACAGGGGGACCCAGTACTTC. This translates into CASSEVGANRGTQYF.

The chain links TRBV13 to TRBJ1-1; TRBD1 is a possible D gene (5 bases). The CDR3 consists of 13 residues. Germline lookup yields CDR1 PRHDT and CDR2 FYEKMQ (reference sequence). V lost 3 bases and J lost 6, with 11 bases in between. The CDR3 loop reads CASSFFQGSEAFF. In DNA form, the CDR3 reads TGTGCCAGCAGCTTTTTCCAGGGATCTGAAGCTTTCTTT.

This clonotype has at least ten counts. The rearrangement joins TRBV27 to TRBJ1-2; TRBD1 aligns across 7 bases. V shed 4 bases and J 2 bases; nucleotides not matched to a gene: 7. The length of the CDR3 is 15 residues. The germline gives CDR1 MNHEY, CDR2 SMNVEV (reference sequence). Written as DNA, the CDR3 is TGTGCCAGCAGTTCAACCTCGACAGGGAACTATGGCTACACCTTC. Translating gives CASSSTSTGNYGYTF.

CDR3 region: CAIRRRNTEAFF. CDR3 bases: TGTGCCATCAGAAGACGGAACACTGAAGCTTTCTTT. This rearrangement joins TRBV10-3 to TRBJ1-1, with D unclear. V gave up 6 bases and J gave up 1 base, with 6 bases separating them. CDR1 and CDR2 (germline): ENHRY, SYGVKD. The CDR3 totals 12 residues.

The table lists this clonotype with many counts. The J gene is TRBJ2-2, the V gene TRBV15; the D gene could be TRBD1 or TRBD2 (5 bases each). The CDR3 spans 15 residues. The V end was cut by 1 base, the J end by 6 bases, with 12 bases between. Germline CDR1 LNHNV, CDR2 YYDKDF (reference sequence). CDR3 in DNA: TGTGCCACCAGCAGAGTGAGGTCGGGGCCCGGGGAGCTGTTTTTT. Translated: CATSRVRSGPGELFF.

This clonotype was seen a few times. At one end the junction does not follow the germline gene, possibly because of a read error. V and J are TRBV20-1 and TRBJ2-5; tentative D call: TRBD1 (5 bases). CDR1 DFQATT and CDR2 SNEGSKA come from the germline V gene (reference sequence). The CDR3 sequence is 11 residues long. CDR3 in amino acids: CSAALDSRSHF. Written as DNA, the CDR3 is TGCAGTGCTGCCCTAGACAGCAGGTCTCACTTC.

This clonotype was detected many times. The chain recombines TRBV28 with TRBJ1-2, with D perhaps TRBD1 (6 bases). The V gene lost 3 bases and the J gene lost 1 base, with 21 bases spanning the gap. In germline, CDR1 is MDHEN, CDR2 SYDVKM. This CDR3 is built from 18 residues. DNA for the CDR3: TGTGCCAGCAGTTTCCGGTTGGGGGACACTCGAGTTAACTATGGCTACACCTTC. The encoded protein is CASSFRLGDTRVNYGYTF.

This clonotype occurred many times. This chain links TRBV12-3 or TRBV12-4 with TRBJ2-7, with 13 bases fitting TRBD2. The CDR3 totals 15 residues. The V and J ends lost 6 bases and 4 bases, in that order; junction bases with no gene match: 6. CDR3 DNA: TGTGCCAGCAGGCCTAGACTAGCGGGAGGTTACGAGCAGTACTTC. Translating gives CASRPRLAGGYEQYF.

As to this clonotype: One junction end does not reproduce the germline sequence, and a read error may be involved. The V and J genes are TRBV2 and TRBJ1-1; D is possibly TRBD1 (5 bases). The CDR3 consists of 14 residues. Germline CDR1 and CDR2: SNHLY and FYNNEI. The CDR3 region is CASSQVVSNREAFF. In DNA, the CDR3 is TGCGCCAGCAGCCAAGTGGTGTCGAACAGGGAAGCTTTCTTT. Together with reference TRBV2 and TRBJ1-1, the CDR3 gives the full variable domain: EPEVTQTPSHQVTQMGQEVILRCVPISNHLYFYWYRQILGQKVEFLVSFYNNEISEKSEIFDDQFSVERPDGSNFTLKIRSTKLEDSAMYFCASSQVVSNREAFFGQGTRLTVV.

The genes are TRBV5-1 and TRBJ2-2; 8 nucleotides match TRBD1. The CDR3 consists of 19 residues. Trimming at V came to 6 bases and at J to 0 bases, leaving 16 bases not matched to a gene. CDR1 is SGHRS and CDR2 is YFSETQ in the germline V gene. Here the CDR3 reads CASTTRDRSLNANTGELFF. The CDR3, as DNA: TGCGCCAGCACCACACGGGACAGGAGCCTCAACGCGAACACCGGGGAGCTGTTTTTT.

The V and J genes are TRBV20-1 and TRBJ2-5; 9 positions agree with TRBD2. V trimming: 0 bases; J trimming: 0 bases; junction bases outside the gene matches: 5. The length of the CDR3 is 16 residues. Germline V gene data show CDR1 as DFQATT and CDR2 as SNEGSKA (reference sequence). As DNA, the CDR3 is TGCAGTGCTAGAGATCCCCTAGCGGGGAACCAAGAGACCCAGTACTTC. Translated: CSARDPLAGNQETQYF.

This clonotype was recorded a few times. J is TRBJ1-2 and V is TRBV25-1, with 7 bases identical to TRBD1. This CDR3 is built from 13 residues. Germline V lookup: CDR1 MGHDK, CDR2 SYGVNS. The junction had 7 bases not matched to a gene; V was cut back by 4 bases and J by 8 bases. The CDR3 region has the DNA TGTGCCAGCAGTGCCGCCGGGACAGCCGGCTACACCTTC. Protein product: CASSAAGTAGYTF.

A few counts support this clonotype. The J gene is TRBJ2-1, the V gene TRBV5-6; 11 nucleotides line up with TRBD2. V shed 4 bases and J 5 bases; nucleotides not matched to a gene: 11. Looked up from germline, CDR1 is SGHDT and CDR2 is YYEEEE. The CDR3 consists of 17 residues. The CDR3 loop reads CASSRRVTSGGHNEQFF. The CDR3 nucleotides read TGTGCCAGCAGCCGGAGGGTTACTAGCGGGGGTCACAATGAGCAGTTCTTC.

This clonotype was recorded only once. CDR3 in DNA: TGTGCCAGCAGCGTAGTGGGACTAGCGGGGACCGGGGAGCTGTTTTTT. Amino acids: CASSVVGLAGTGELFF. The chain carries TRBV9 and TRBJ2-2, with 13 bases lining up with TRBD2. This CDR3 region has 16 residues. Germline V CDR1 and CDR2: SGDLS, YYNGEE. The V and J ends lost 0 bases and 5 bases, in that order; junction bases with no gene match: 1.

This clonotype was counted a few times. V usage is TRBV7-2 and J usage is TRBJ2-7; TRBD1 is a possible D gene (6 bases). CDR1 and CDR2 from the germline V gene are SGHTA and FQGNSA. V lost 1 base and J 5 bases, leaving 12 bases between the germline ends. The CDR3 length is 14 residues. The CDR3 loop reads CASSLGHRVHEQYF. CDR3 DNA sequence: TGTGCCAGCAGCTTAGGCCACAGGGTACACGAGCAGTACTTC.

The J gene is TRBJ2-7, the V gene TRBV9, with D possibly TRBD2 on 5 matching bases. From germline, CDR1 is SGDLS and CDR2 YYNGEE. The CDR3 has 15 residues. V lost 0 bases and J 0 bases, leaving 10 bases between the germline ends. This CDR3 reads CASSVASGDSYEQYF. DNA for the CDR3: TGTGCCAGCAGCGTAGCAAGCGGTGACTCCTACGAGCAGTACTTC.

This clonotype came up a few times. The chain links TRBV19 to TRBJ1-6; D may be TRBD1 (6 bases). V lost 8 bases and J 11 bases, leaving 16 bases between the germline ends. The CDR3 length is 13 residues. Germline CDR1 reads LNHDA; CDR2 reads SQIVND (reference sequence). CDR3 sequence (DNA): TGTGCCAGTCGGACAGCCGACTCGACACCCCTCCACTTT. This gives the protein CASRTADSTPLHF.

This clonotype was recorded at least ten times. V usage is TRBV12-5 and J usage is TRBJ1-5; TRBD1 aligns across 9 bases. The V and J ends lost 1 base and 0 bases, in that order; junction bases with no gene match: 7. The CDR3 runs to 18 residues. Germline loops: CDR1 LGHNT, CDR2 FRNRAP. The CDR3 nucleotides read TGTGCTAGTGGTTTGGGGACAGGGGCGATTAATAGCAATCAGCCCCAGCATTTT. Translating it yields CASGLGTGAINSNQPQHF. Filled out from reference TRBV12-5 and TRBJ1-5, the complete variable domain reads DARVTQTPRHKVTEMGQEVTMRCQPILGHNTVFWYRQTMMQGLELLAYFRNRAPLDDSGMPKDRFSAEMPDATLATLKIQPSEPRDSAVYFCASGLGTGAINSNQPQHFGDGTRLSIL.

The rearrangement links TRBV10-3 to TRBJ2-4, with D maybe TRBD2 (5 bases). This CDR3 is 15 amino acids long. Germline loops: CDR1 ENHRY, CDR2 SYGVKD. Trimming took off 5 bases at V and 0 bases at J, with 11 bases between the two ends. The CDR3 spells CAISLTSTAKNIQYF. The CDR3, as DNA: TGTGCCATCAGTCTAACTAGTACAGCCAAAAACATTCAGTACTTC.

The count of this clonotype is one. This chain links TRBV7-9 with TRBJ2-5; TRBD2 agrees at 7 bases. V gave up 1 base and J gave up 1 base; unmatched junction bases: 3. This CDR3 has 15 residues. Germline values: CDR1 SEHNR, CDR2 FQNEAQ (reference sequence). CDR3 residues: CASSLVLAVQETQYF. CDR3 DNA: TGTGCCAGCAGCTTAGTTCTAGCGGTCCAAGAGACCCAGTACTTC.

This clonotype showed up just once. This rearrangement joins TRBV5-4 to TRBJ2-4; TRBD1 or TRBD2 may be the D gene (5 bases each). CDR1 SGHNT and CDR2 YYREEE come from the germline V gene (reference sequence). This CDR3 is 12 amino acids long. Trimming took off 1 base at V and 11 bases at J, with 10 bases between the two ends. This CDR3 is CASSLPRGVQYF. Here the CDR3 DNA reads TGTGCCAGCAGCTTGCCTAGAGGGGTTCAGTACTTC.